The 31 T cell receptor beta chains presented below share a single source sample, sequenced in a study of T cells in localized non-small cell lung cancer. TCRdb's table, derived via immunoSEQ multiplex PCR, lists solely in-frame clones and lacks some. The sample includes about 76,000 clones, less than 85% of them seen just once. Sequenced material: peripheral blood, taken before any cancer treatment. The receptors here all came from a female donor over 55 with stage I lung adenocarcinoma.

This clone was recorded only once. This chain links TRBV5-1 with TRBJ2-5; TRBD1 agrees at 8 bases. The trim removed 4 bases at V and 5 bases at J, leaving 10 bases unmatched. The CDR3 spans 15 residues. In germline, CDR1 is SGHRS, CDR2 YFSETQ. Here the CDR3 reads CASSKDRGVWETQYF. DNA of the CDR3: TGCGCCAGCAGCAAAGACAGGGGAGTATGGGAGACCCAGTACTTC.

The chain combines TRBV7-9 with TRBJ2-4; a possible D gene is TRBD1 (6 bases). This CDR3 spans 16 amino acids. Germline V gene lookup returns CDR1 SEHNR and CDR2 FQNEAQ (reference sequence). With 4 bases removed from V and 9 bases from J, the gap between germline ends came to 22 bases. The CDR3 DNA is TGTGCCAGCAGCTCCCAAGGGACAAACCTCGGAAGCATTCAGTACTTC. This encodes CASSSQGTNLGSIQYF.

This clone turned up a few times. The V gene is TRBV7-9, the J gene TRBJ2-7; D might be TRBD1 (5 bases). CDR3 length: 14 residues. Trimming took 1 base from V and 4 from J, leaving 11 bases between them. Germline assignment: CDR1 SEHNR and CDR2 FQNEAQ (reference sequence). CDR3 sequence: CASSLGFKGYEQYF. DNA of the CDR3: TGTGCCAGCAGCTTAGGTTTTAAGGGGTACGAGCAGTACTTC.

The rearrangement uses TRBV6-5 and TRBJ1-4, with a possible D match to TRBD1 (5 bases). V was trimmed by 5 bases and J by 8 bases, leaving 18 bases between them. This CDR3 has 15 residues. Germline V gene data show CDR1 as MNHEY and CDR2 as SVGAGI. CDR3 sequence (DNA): TGTGCCAGCAGTCACCGGGGCCCCCAAGAAGAAAAACTGTTTTTT. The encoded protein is CASSHRGPQEEKLFF.

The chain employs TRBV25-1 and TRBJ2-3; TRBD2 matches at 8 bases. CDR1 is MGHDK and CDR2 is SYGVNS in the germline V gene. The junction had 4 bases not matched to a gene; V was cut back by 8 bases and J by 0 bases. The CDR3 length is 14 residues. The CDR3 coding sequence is TGTGCCAGCGAGTCTAGCGGGAGCACAGATACGCAGTATTTT. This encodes CASESSGSTDTQYF.

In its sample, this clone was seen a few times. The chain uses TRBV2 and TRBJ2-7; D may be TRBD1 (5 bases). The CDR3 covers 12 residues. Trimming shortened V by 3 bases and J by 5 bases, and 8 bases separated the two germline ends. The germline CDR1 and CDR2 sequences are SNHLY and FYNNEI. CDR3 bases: TGTGCCAGCAGTGATAGGGGTAACGAGCAGTACTTC. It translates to CASSDRGNEQYF.

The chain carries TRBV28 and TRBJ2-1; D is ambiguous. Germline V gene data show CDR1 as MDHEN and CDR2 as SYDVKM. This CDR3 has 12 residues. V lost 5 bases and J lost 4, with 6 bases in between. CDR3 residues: CASSDLYNEQFF. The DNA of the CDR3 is TGTGCCAGCAGTGACCTTTACAATGAGCAGTTCTTC.

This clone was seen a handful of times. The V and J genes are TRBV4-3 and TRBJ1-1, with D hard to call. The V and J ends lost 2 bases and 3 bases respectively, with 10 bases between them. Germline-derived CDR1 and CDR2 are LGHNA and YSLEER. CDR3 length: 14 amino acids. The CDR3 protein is CASSQWEGDTEAFF. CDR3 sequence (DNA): TGCGCCAGCAGCCAATGGGAGGGTGACACTGAAGCTTTCTTT.

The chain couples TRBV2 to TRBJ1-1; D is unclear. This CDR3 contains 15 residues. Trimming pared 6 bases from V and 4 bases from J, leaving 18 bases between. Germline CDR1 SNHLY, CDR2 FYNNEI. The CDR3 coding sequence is TGTGCCAGCAGGGCCGTGGGAGGGCTGGTCACTGAAGCTTTCTTT. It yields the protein CASRAVGGLVTEAFF. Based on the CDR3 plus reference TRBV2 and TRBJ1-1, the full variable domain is EPEVTQTPSHQVTQMGQEVILRCVPISNHLYFYWYRQILGQKVEFLVSFYNNEISEKSEIFDDQFSVERPDGSNFTLKIRSTKLEDSAMYFCASRAVGGLVTEAFFGQGTRLTVV.

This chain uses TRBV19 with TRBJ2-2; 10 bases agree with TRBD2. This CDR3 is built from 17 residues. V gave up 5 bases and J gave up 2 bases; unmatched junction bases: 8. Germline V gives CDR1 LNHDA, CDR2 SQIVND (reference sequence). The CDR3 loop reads CASSHKLAGINTGELFF. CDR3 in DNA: TGTGCCAGTAGTCACAAACTAGCGGGAATCAACACCGGGGAGCTGTTTTTT.

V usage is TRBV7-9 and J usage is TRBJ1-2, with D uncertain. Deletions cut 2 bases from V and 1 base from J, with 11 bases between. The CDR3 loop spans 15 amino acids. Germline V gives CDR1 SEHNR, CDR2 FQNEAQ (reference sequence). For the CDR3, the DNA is TGTGCCAGCAGCTTAACCCCCGATGATAACTATGGCTACACCTTC. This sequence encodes CASSLTPDDNYGYTF.

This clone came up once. This CDR3 reads CASSAATGSTDTQYF. The CDR3, as DNA: TGTGCCAGCAGCGCCGCGACAGGGAGCACAGATACGCAGTATTTT. This sequence joins TRBV5-4 and TRBJ2-3, with TRBD1 identical over 7 bases. The CDR3 consists of 15 residues. Germline CDR1 and CDR2: SGHNT and YYREEE (reference sequence). Trimming cost V 4 bases and J 0 bases; bases outside gene matches: 5.

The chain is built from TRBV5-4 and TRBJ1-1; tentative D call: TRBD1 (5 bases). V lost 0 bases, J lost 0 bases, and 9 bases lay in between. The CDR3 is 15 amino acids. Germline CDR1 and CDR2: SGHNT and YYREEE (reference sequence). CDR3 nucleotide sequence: TGTGCCAGCAGCTTGGACGCGGGGCTGAACACTGAAGCTTTCTTT. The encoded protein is CASSLDAGLNTEAFF. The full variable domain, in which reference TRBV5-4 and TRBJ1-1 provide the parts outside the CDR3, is ETGVTQSPTHLIKTRGQQVTLRCSSQSGHNTVSWYQQALGQGPQFIFQYYREEENGRGNFPPRFSGLQFPNYSSELNVNALELDDSALYLCASSLDAGLNTEAFFGQGTRLTVV.

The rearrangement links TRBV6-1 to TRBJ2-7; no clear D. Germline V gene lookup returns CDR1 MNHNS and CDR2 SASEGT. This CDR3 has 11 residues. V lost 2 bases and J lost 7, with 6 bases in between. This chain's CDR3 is CASSESREQYF. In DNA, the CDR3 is TGTGCCAGCAGTGAATCGAGGGAGCAGTACTTC.

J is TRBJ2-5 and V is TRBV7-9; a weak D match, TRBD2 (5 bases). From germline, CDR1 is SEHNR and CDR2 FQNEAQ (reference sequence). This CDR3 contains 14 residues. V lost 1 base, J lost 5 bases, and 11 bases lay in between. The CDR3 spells CASSLVRAEETQYF. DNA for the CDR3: TGTGCCAGCAGCTTAGTGCGGGCCGAGGAGACCCAGTACTTC. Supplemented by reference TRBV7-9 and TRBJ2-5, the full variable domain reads DTGVSQNPRHKITKRGQNVTFRCDPISEHNRLYWYRQTLGQGPEFLTYFQNEAQLEKSRLLSDRFSAERPKGSFSTLEIQRTEQGDSAMYLCASSLVRAEETQYFGPGTRLLVL.

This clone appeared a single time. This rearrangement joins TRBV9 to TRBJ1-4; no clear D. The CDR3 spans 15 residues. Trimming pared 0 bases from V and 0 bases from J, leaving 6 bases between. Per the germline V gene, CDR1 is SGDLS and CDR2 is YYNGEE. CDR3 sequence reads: CASSVGVTTNEKLFF. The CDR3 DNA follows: TGTGCCAGCAGCGTAGGGGTGACAACTAATGAAAAACTGTTTTTT.

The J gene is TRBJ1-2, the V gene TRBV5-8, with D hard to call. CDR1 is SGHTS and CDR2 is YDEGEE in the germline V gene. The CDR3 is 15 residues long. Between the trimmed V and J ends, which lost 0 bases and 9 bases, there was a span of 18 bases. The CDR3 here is CASSLEARRWGRYTF. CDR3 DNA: TGTGCCAGCAGCTTGGAGGCCAGAAGGTGGGGTCGCTACACCTTC.

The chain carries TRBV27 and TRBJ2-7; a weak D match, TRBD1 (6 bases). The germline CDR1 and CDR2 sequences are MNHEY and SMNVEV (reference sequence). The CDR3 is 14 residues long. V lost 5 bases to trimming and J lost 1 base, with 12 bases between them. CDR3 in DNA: TGTGCCAGCAGTCCCAGGGGACAATCCTACGAGCAGTACTTC. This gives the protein CASSPRGQSYEQYF.

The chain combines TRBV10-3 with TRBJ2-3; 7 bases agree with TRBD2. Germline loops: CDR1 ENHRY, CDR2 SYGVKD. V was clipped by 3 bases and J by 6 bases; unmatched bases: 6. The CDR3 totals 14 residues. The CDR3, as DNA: TGTGCCATCAGTGATTCCGGACTAGGGGATACGCAGTATTTT. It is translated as CAISDSGLGDTQYF.

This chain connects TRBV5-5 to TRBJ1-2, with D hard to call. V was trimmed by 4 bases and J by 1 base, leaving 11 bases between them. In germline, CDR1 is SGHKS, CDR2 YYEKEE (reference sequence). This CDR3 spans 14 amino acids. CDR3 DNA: TGTGCCAGCAGCCCTATGGCGGTTAACTATGGCTACACCTTC. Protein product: CASSPMAVNYGYTF.

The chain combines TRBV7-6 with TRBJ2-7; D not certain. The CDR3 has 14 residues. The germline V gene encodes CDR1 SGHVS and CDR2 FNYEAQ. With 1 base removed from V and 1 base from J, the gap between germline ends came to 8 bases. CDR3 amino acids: CASSLEVGSYEQYF. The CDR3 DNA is TGTGCCAGCAGCTTAGAGGTGGGATCCTACGAGCAGTACTTC.

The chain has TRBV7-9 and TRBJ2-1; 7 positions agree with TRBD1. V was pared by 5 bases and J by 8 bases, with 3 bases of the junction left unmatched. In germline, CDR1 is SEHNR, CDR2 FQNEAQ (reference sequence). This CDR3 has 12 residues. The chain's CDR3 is CASSPQGHEQFF. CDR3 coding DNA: TGTGCCAGCAGCCCACAGGGGCATGAGCAGTTCTTC. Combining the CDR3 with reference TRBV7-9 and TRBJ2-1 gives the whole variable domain DTGVSQNPRHKITKRGQNVTFRCDPISEHNRLYWYRQTLGQGPEFLTYFQNEAQLEKSRLLSDRFSAERPKGSFSTLEIQRTEQGDSAMYLCASSPQGHEQFFGPGTRLTVL.

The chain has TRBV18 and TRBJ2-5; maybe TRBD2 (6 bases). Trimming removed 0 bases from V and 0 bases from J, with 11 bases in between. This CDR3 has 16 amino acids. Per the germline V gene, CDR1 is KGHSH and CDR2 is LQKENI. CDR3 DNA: TGTGCCAGCTCACCACCGGGGGGAGGCTACCAAGAGACCCAGTACTTC. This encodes CASSPPGGGYQETQYF.

CDR3 coding DNA: TGTGCCAGCAGCTTAAACGGACGGAGCAATCAGCCCCAGCATTTT. This encodes CASSLNGRSNQPQHF. This chain links TRBV7-8 with TRBJ1-5; D is unclear. Trimming left V 2 bases short and J 1 base short, with 9 bases between. The CDR3 is 15 amino acids. Germline V gives CDR1 SGHVS, CDR2 FQNEAQ.

DNA for the CDR3: TGTGCCAGCAGCCCGGGACTAGCGGACCAAGAGACCCAGTACTTC. Its protein product is CASSPGLADQETQYF. This chain connects TRBV7-9 to TRBJ2-5; TRBD2 matches at 11 bases. Germline assignment: CDR1 SEHNR and CDR2 FQNEAQ (reference sequence). The CDR3 has 15 amino acids. Trimming at V came to 5 bases and at J to 0 bases, leaving 2 bases not matched to a gene. Full variable domain (remainder filled in from reference TRBV7-9 and TRBJ2-5): DTGVSQNPRHKITKRGQNVTFRCDPISEHNRLYWYRQTLGQGPEFLTYFQNEAQLEKSRLLSDRFSAERPKGSFSTLEIQRTEQGDSAMYLCASSPGLADQETQYFGPGTRLLVL.

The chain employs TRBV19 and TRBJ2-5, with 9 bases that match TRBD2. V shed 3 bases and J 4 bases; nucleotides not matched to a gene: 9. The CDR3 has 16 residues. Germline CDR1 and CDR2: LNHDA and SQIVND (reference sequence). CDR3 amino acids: CASSIGLAGFRETQYF. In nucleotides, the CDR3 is TGTGCCAGTAGTATTGGGCTAGCGGGGTTCCGAGAGACCCAGTACTTC.

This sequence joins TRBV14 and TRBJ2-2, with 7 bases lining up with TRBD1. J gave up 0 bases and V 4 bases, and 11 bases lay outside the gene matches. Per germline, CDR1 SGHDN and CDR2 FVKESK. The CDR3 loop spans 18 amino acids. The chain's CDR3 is CASSLRARDSSNTGELFF. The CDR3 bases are TGTGCCAGCAGCCTACGGGCCCGGGACAGCTCGAACACCGGGGAGCTGTTTTTT.

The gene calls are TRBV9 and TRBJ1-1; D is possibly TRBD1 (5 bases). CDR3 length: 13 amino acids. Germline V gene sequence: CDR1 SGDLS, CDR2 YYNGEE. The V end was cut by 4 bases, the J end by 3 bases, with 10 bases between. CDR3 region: CASSPEGDTEAFF. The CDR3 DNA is TGTGCCAGCAGCCCCGAAGGGGACACTGAAGCTTTCTTT.

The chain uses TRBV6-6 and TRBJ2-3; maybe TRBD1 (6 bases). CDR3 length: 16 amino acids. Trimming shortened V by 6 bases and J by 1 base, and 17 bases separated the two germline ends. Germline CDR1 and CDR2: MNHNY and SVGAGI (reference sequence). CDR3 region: CASRPEPGHRTDTQYF. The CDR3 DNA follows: TGTGCCAGCAGGCCAGAACCGGGACATCGCACAGATACGCAGTATTTT.

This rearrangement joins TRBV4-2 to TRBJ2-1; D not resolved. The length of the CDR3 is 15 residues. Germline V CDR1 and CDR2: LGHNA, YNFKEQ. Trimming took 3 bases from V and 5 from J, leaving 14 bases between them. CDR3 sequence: CASSQASRTNNEQFF. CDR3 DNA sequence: TGTGCCAGCAGCCAGGCCTCTAGAACCAACAATGAGCAGTTCTTC.

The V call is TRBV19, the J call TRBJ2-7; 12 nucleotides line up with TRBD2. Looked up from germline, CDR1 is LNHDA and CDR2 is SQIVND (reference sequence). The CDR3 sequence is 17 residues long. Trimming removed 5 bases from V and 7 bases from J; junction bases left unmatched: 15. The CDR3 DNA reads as TGTGCCAGTAGTCCACGGACTAGCGGGATATCCCGATCAGAGCAGTACTTC. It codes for CASSPRTSGISRSEQYF.